This TCR beta chain was sequenced in a study of T cell responses to AZD1222 COVID-19 vaccine. Broader study findings: White British donors predominated, females outnumbered males, and clonal diversity was possibly underestimated. Only a handful of AZD1222 recipients, six or seven in all, had baseline seropositivity.

As regards this clone: The antigen is not known. Other DNA sequences in the same sample also yield this CDR3.

The data were produced by immunoSEQ multiplex PCR, yet TCRdb's version contains in-frame clones alone and is incomplete. The table lists under 150,000 clones, around 91% of them singletons, with less than 5.5% in the top ten. With 3 bases removed from V and 1 base from J, the gap between germline ends came to 7 bases. The CDR3 totals 14 residues. Looked up from germline, CDR1 is LNHDA and CDR2 is SQIVND (reference sequence). The clonotype originates from an adult in good health. This sequence joins TRBV19 and TRBJ1-3, with a weak D call TRBD1 (5 bases). The specimen was peripheral blood, collected on day 0 of AZD1222 vaccination. CDR3: CASSIGGSGNTIYF. The CDR3 DNA follows: TGTGCCAGTAGTATCGGGGGTTCTGGAAACACCATATATTTT.